This T cell receptor beta chain was captured by sequencing in a study of vaccination and CD4 T cells after COVID-19. The overall study: Timing of post-vaccine sample collection was a median approximately 72 days after dose two, with a range of 14 to 241.

As regards this clonotype: The antigen is not known.

The Oncomine TCR Beta short-read assay sequenced DNA from cultured CD4+ T cells. Scientists extracted genomic DNA from CD4+ T cells grown in culture. A single record per CDR3 protein comes from TCRdb applying MiXCR to the PCR reads. Seen here are around 13,000 distinct CDR3 sequences, roughly 21% observed once, and the top ten hold 15%. V was shortened by 5 bases and J by 2 bases, with 10 bases between the two germline ends. CDR1 and CDR2 (germline): SGHTA, FQGNSA. The CDR3 contains 14 residues. Treatment noted: roughly ten-day PBMC culture with coronavirus spike peptide pools or control peptides (ViraFEST assay).

This chain joins TRBV7-2 and TRBJ2-4, with D possibly TRBD1 on 6 matching bases. This sequence originates from a human donor with COVID-19. The sample taken for sequencing was cultured CD4+ T cells from blood. The CDR3 DNA follows: TGTGCCAGCAGCCTCGGGACACCCAAAAACATTCAGTACTTC. Encoded protein: CASSLGTPKNIQYF.